This record covers a single T cell receptor beta chain. This record comes from a study of tumor-infiltrating lymphocytes in oesophageal squamous cell carcinoma. MiXCR was run by TCRdb on the PCR reads, yielding one entry per CDR3 protein. The sample lists 10,000 to 15,000 distinct CDR3 sequences; around 51% were seen once. This sequence originates from a male donor with esophageal squamous cell carcinoma. The sequenced sample was esophageal tumor tissue.

The CDR3 DNA reads TGTGCCAGCAGCTTAGCCGGACTAGCGGGCACCGGGGAGCTGTTTTTT. This codes for CASSLAGLAGTGELFF. The chain combines TRBV7-2 with TRBJ2-2, with 11 bases fitting TRBD2. V gave up 0 bases and J gave up 4 bases; unmatched junction bases: 1. This CDR3 spans 16 amino acids. Germline loops: CDR1 SGHTA, CDR2 FQGNSA.